This entry features one TCR beta chain sequence. The CDR3 extends over 15 amino acids. Trimming removed 1 base at V and 0 bases at J, with 7 bases between. Germline V gives CDR1 SGHTA, CDR2 FQGNSA. Sequencing used immunoSEQ multiplex PCR; TCRdb keeps in-frame clones, though not all of them. The sample has just over 75,000 clones, around 88% seen once. This entry comes from a study of blood T cell repertoires in COVID-19. About the study: In each case, the material was cDNA or gDNA derived from T cells, B-cell-depleted T cells, or PBMCs.

The receptor's source is an elderly woman with active or convalescent COVID-19. This chain connects TRBV7-2 to TRBJ2-1, with TRBD1 as a possible D gene (5 bases). The sample taken for sequencing was peripheral blood. CDR3 in DNA: TGTGCCAGCAGCTTAGAGGGGTCCTCCTACAATGAGCAGTTCTTC. It is translated as CASSLEGSSYNEQFF.